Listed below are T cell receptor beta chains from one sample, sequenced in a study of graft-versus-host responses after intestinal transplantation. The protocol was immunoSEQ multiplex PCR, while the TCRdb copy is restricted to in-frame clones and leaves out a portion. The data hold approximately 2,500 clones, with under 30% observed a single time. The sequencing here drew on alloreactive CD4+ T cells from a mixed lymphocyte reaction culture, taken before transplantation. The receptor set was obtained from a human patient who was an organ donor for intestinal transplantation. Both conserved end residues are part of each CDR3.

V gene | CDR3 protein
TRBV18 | CASSPRLGDKETQYF
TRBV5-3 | CARSWDRGLCNEKLFF
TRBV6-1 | CASSTTGGRSYEQYF
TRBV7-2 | CASSWTGGTEAFF
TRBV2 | CASTFETGLTYEQYF
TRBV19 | CASSPLIGGGPDNEQFF
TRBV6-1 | CASSRGVGEQYF
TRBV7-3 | CASSLGVAGSTDTQYF
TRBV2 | CASAAEVNTEAFF
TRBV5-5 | CASSFSPSSYEQYF
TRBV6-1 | CATGQQWYNEKLFF
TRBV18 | CASSPTTGLSSYNEQFF
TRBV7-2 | CASSPDRGNQPQHF
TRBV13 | CASSPRTASYEQYF
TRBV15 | CATSEGRVAGNTIYF
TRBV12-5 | CASGSLQGKTYGYTF
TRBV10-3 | CASRRAGPYEQYF
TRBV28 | CAISAGEGYGYTF
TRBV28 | CASTSLGSEDAKNIQYF
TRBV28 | CASSSPASGRALHEQFF
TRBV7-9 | CASSSSVAGTGHLSYEQYF
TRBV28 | CASSRILSGAASTDTQYF
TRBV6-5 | CASSTSASYEQYF
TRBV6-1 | CASSQASTGYLREQYF
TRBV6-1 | CASSEQEDAGNTIYF
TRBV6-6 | CASTPGQGETDTQYF
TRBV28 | CASSLTGGELFF